This is a list of T cell receptor beta chains from one sample in a study of blood T cell repertoires in COVID-19. TCRdb's table, derived via immunoSEQ multiplex PCR, lists solely in-frame clones and lacks some. The sample lists roughly 160,000 clones; 84% were seen once. The source material was peripheral blood. These receptors came from a man between 18 and 35 years old with active or convalescent COVID-19. Both conserved end residues are part of each CDR3. The D gene is left open where the match is weak. The listing skips clone size in some rows; elsewhere it reads once, few, many or a size class.

v_call	clone_size	j_call	d_call	cdr3_aa	cdr3_nt
TRBV2	-	TRBJ2-7	-	CASRNLGQSYEQYF	TGTGCCAGCAGGAACCTTGGACAGTCCTACGAGCAGTACTTC
TRBV5-1	-	TRBJ2-7	TRBD2	CASSLVAGLAYEQYF	TGCGCCAGCAGCTTGGTCGCGGGACTAGCCTACGAGCAGTACTTC
TRBV18	-	TRBJ2-1	-	CASSPRSDSYNEQFF	TGTGCCAGCTCACCACGGAGCGACTCCTACAATGAGCAGTTCTTC
TRBV7-9	-	TRBJ1-4	-	CASRTGRGEKLFF	TGTGCCAGCAGGACAGGCAGAGGGGAAAAACTGTTTTTT
TRBV5-6	-	TRBJ2-1	-	CASSLGRGSKYNEQFF	TGTGCCAGCAGCTTGGGCCGGGGTTCCAAGTACAATGAGCAGTTCTTC
TRBV28	-	TRBJ2-7	-	CASSLYGQGGEVVGNEQYF	TGTGCCAGCAGTTTATACGGGCAGGGGGGCGAGGTCGTTGGTAACGAGCAGTACTTC
TRBV6-6	-	TRBJ1-5	TRBD1	CASSRTGDQPQHF	TGTGCCAGCAGCCGGACAGGGGATCAGCCCCAGCATTTT
TRBV4-2	-	TRBJ1-2	TRBD1	CASSLDRGSVYGYTF	TGTGCCAGCAGCCTCGACAGGGGTTCAGTTTATGGCTACACCTTC
TRBV9	-	TRBJ2-1	-	CASSVGPPLGARRGEQFF	TGTGCCAGCAGCGTAGGTCCCCCCCTAGGCGCCAGGCGGGGTGAGCAGTTCTTC
TRBV5-1	-	TRBJ1-3	-	CASSRDTISGNTIYF	TGCGCCAGCAGCAGGGACACCATCTCTGGAAACACCATATATTTT
TRBV5-8	few	TRBJ1-1	-	CASSLVSEEAFF	TGTGCCAGCAGCTTGGTGTCAGAAGAAGCTTTCTTT
TRBV7-2	few	TRBJ1-6	-	CASSWRTRDLPINSPLHF	TGTGCCAGCAGCTGGAGAACCCGGGATCTACCCATCAATTCACCCCTCCACTTT
TRBV4-2	-	TRBJ2-7	TRBD2	CASSLGTSGTYEQYF	TGTGCCAGCAGCCTCGGGACTAGCGGTACCTACGAGCAGTACTTC
TRBV5-6	once	TRBJ2-7	-	CASSFRGTYEQYF	TGTGCCAGCAGCTTCCGGGGGACCTACGAGCAGTACTTC
TRBV28	few	TRBJ1-1	-	CASSLSGVRANTEAFF	TGTGCCAGCAGTTTAAGTGGGGTCAGGGCGAACACTGAAGCTTTCTTT
TRBV5-8	many	TRBJ2-5	-	CASSLVFRREETQYF	TGTGCCAGCAGCCTAGTATTTCGGCGCGAGGAGACCCAGTACTTC
TRBV5-5	-	TRBJ1-6	-	CASSLGRGDSPLHF	TGTGCCAGCAGCTTGGGCAGGGGAGATTCACCCCTCCACTTT
TRBV7-2	few	TRBJ2-1	TRBD2	CASSLTGTNYNEQFF	TGTGCCAGCAGCTTAACCGGGACTAACTACAATGAGCAGTTCTTC
TRBV7-8	-	TRBJ1-2	TRBD1	CASSSRTGADYGYTF	TGTGCCAGCAGCTCCCGGACAGGGGCGGACTATGGCTACACCTTC
TRBV2	once	TRBJ1-2	-	CASSEALITINGYTF	TGTGCCAGCAGTGAAGCGCTTATAACTATTAATGGCTACACCTTC
TRBV10-3	-	TRBJ2-1	TRBD2	CAISGTSNEQFF	TGTGCCATCAGTGGGACTAGTAATGAGCAGTTCTTC
TRBV6-5	-	TRBJ1-6	-	CASSYSFHSPLHF	TGTGCCAGCAGTTACTCCTTCCATTCACCCCTCCACTTT
TRBV5-1	-	TRBJ2-2	TRBD2	CASSRASGGAGELFF	TGCGCCAGCAGCCGAGCTAGCGGGGGGGCCGGGGAGCTGTTTTTT
TRBV2	-	TRBJ1-6	TRBD1	CASTPRGQGSSPLHF	TGTGCCAGCACCCCTCGAGGACAGGGGAGTTCACCCCTCCACTTT
TRBV11-2	-	TRBJ2-1	-	CASSWSSLNEQFF	TGTGCCAGCAGCTGGAGCAGCTTGAATGAGCAGTTCTTC
TRBV4-1	-	TRBJ1-1	-	CASSQVGDWNTEAFF	TGCGCCAGCAGCCAAGTAGGTGACTGGAACACTGAAGCTTTCTTT
TRBV4-1	-	TRBJ2-1	-	CASSQDLGGLYNEQFF	TGCGCCAGCAGCCAAGATTTGGGGGGGCTCTACAATGAGCAGTTCTTC
TRBV28	-	TRBJ1-2	-	CASRFGGEYGYTF	TGTGCCAGCAGGTTCGGAGGCGAGTATGGCTACACCTTC
TRBV6-6	-	TRBJ2-2	-	CASSVGGAAGELFF	TGTGCCAGCAGTGTGGGGGGGGCCGCCGGGGAGCTGTTTTTT
TRBV19	-	TRBJ1-3	-	CASSINRADSGNTIYF	TGTGCCAGTAGTATAAACAGGGCGGACTCTGGAAACACCATATATTTT
TRBV10-1	-	TRBJ1-5	TRBD1	CASSTDRGNSYSNQPQHF	TGCGCCAGCAGTACAGACAGGGGGAACTCCTATAGCAATCAGCCCCAGCATTTT
TRBV28	-	TRBJ2-3	TRBD2	CASSVAGAGADTQYF	TGTGCCAGCAGTGTAGCGGGAGCGGGGGCAGATACGCAGTATTTT
TRBV28	-	TRBJ2-3	TRBD1	CAIQGGGTDTQYF	TGTGCCATACAGGGGGGTGGCACAGATACGCAGTATTTT
TRBV9	few	TRBJ2-5	-	CASSVNANEETQYF	TGTGCCAGCAGCGTTAACGCTAACGAAGAGACCCAGTACTTC
TRBV6-6	-	TRBJ1-3	-	CASSTGQGNTIYF	TGTGCCAGCAGTACCGGACAGGGAAACACCATATATTTT
TRBV4-1	-	TRBJ2-5	TRBD2	CASSQTSGGAQETQYF	TGCGCCAGCAGCCAAACTAGCGGGGGGGCCCAAGAGACCCAGTACTTC
TRBV5-1	once	TRBJ2-3	TRBD2	CASSPSGGRDTQYF	TGCGCCAGCAGTCCTAGCGGGGGGAGAGATACGCAGTATTTT
TRBV18	-	TRBJ2-6	-	CASSPAGRGSGANVLTF	TGTGCCAGCTCACCCGCAGGACGGGGCTCTGGGGCCAACGTCCTGACTTTC
TRBV19	-	TRBJ1-4	-	CASSIGASTNEKLFF	TGTGCCAGTAGTATAGGGGCATCAACTAATGAAAAACTGTTTTTT
TRBV28	-	TRBJ2-1	TRBD1	CASSFNRDRVVNEQFF	TGTGCCAGCAGTTTCAACCGGGACAGGGTCGTCAATGAGCAGTTCTTC
TRBV9	-	TRBJ2-2	-	CASSVSVLAGELFF	TGTGCCAGCAGCGTATCAGTCTTGGCCGGGGAGCTGTTTTTT
TRBV7-2	-	TRBJ1-2	-	CASAPGVNYGYTF	TGTGCCAGCGCTCCGGGAGTAAACTATGGCTACACCTTC
TRBV10-3	-	TRBJ2-1	TRBD2	CAISLAGGYNEQFF	TGTGCCATCAGTCTAGCGGGAGGCTACAATGAGCAGTTCTTC
TRBV28	few	TRBJ2-5	TRBD2	CASSLQASGAQETQYF	TGTGCCAGCAGTTTACAGGCTAGCGGGGCCCAAGAGACCCAGTACTTC